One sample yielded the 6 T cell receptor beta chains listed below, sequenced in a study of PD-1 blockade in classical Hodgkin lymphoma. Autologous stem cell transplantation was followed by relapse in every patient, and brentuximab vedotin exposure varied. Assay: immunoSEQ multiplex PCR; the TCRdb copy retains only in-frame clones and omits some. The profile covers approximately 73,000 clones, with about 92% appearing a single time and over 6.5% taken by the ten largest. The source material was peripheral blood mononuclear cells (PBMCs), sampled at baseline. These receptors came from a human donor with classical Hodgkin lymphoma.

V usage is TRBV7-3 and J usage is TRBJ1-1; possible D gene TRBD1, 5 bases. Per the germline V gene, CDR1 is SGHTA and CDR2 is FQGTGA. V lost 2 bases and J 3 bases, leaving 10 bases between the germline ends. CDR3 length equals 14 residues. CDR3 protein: CASSLSGDHTEAFF. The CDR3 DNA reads TGTGCCAGCAGCTTATCCGGGGACCACACTGAAGCTTTCTTT.

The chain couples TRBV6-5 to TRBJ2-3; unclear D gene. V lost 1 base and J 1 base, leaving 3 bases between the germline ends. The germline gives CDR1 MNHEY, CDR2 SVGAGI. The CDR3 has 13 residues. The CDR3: CASSYYRTDTQYF. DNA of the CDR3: TGTGCCAGCAGTTACTACCGCACAGATACGCAGTATTTT.

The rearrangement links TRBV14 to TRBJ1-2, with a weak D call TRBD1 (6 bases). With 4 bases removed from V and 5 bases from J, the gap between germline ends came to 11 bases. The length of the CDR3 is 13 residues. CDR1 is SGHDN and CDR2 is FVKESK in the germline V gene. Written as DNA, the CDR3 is TGTGCCAGCAGCCCGGACAGAGGATATGGCTACACCTTC. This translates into CASSPDRGYGYTF. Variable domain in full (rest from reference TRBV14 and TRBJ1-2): EAGVTQFPSHSVIEKGQTVTLRCDPISGHDNLYWYRRVMGKEIKFLLHFVKESKQDESGMPNNRFLAERTGGTYSTLKVQPAELEDSGVYFCASSPDRGYGYTFGSGTRLTVV.

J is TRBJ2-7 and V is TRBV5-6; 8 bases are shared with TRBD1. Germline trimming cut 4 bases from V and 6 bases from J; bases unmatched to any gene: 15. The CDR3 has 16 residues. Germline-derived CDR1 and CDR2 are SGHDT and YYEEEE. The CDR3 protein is CASSLPLLGQGGEQYF. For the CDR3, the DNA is TGTGCCAGCAGCCTGCCCTTACTCGGACAGGGAGGCGAGCAGTACTTC.

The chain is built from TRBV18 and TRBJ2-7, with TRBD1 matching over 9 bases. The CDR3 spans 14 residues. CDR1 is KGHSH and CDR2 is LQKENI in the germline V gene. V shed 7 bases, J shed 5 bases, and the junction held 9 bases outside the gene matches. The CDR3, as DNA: TGTGCCAGCTTTACGGGACAGGGTAACAACGAGCAGTACTTC. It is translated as CASFTGQGNNEQYF.

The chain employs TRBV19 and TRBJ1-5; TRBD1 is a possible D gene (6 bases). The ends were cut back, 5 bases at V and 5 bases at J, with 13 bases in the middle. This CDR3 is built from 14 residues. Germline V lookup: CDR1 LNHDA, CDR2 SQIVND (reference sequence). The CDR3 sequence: CASSGADRYQPQHF. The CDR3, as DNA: TGTGCCAGTAGTGGGGCGGACAGATATCAGCCCCAGCATTTT.